The clone carrying this T cell receptor (beta chain) was counted a few times. Its antigen is not known. Per the germline V gene, CDR1 is MRHNA and CDR2 is SNTAGT. This CDR3 region has 13 residues. V was cut by 4 bases and J by 10 bases, with 11 bases left in between. In the PCR, 60 Vbeta and 13 Jbeta primers were used. TCRdb keeps only in-frame clones here, not all; method: immunoSEQ multiplex PCR. This table has about 200,000 clones, roughly 80% appearing once. This record belongs to a study of cytomegalovirus exposure and HLA in healthy donors. Study findings and constraints: Sequencing likely produced, as an artifact, a cluster of highly shared sequence variants. Earlier analysis yielded a pattern in which most TCR beta V segments were productive about 90% or about 30% of the time.

What was sequenced was PBMCs. The receptor was isolated from a woman in her fifties or sixties in good health and CMV-seropositive. The chain has TRBV6-4 and TRBJ1-6; TRBD1 might be the D (5 bases). The CDR3 sequence is CASSGQGGSPLHF. The CDR3 region has the DNA TGTGCCAGCAGTGGTCAGGGAGGATCACCCCTCCACTTT.